This T cell receptor (beta chain) was identified during a study of identical twins. This clonotype came up many times. The antigen remains undetermined. Whole-study results and caveats: Without tracking the same donors, conclusions rested on cross-sectional statistical analysis. Twins shared beta out-of-frame sequences in excess, but this excess was weaker.

Template switching added a universal primer site, and cDNA bore unique molecular identifiers. TCRdb re-called the 5' RACE reads through MiXCR, storing one row per CDR3 protein. The sample consists of a few hundred thousand distinct CDR3 sequences, about 9% of them appearing once. This CDR3 comprises 14 residues. Germline values: CDR1 SGHRS, CDR2 YFSETQ. After removal of 7 bases from V and 4 bases from J, the junction contained 3 bases not matched to a gene. This receptor was taken from a woman between 45 and 65 years old in good health. The chain couples TRBV5-1 to TRBJ2-2, with 11 bases identical to TRBD1. The sample taken for sequencing was naive T cells sorted from blood. The CDR3 reads CASRTGGRTGELFF. DNA of the CDR3: TGCGCCAGCCGGACAGGGGGCCGCACCGGGGAGCTGTTTTTT.